Each of the 25 T cell receptor delta chains below was sequenced from the same sample in a study of gamma-delta T cells after stem cell transplantation. TCRdb used CATT to re-call clones from the RT-PCR reads. The table records over 2,000 delta-chain clones, approximately 3% of them present only once. Sequenced material: gamma-delta T cells. These receptors originate from a human donor. It is not recorded whose cells these are; they may come from a transplant donor.

The chain joins TRDV2 to TRDJ1; 11 nucleotides align to TRDD3. V was pared by 0 bases and J by 3 bases, with 5 bases of the junction left unmatched. Germline CDR1 GEAIGNYY, CDR2 EKD. The CDR3 sequence is 16 residues long. CDR3 in DNA: TGTGCCTGTGACACCGTGGGGGATACGCGGGCCGATAAACTCATCTTT. It translates to CACDTVGDTRADKLIF.

Concerning this clone: TCRdb lists the protein of a much larger clone for this DNA, which differs at residue 3, so this is likely a read error; the protein given here is translated from the DNA itself. This chain connects TRDV2 to TRDJ3; TRDD3 matches 11 bases. Looked up from germline, CDR1 is GEAIGNYY and CDR2 is EKD. The CDR3 extends over 20 amino acids. The CDR3 sequence is CARDTFELGDSSWDTRQMFF. For the CDR3, the DNA is TGTGCCCGTGACACCTTCGAACTGGGGGATAGTTCCTGGGACACCCGACAGATGTTTTTC.

This clone appeared a few times. With a far larger clone one base away, a read error is the likely cause. This specimen includes other DNA sequences encoding the same CDR3. V gene TRDV2 combines with J gene TRDJ1, with D perhaps TRDD3 (5 bases). Per germline, CDR1 GEAIGNYY and CDR2 EKD. This CDR3 spans 16 amino acids. Trimming removed 0 bases at V and 6 bases at J, with 19 bases between. The CDR3 sequence is CACDTLEGGEGHKLIF. CDR3 sequence (DNA): TGTGCCTGTGACACCCTCGAAGGAGGGGAGGGGCATAAACTCATCTTT.

By proportion, this clone is large. This sample includes further DNA sequences coding for the same CDR3. The V and J genes are TRDV2 and TRDJ1, with 7 nucleotides matching TRDD3. Germline V gene lookup returns CDR1 GEAIGNYY and CDR2 EKD. V gave up 0 bases and J gave up 3 bases; unmatched junction bases: 30. CDR3 length equals 23 residues. The CDR3 DNA sequence: TGTGCCTGTGACACCCTCCGGTCGTCTATCCCCAGTACTGGGGATTCAGGTCCCGATAAACTCATCTTT. It is translated as CACDTLRSSIPSTGDSGPDKLIF.

Points on this clone: This DNA's translation differs at residue 5 from TCRdb's protein, which comes from a much larger clone; a read error is likely, and the protein shown is translated from the DNA. The genes are TRDV2 and TRDJ1, with 9 bases fitting TRDD3. Trimming took 2 bases from V and 1 from J; bases not matched to a gene: 16. The CDR3 consists of 19 residues. CDR1 and CDR2 from the germline V gene are GEAIGNYY and EKD. The CDR3 sequence is CACDIITLGIRSGTDKLIF. DNA of the CDR3: TGTGCCTGTGACATTATAACACTGGGGATACGCTCGGGCACCGATAAACTCATCTTT.

Concerning this clone: TCRdb's protein, taken from a much larger clone, differs from this DNA's translation at residue 2, likely owing to a read error; the protein displayed comes from the DNA. This chain joins TRDV2 and TRDJ1, with 7 bases fitting TRDD3. The CDR3 consists of 15 residues. Germline loops: CDR1 GEAIGNYY, CDR2 EKD. The CDR3 DNA sequence: TGTTCCTGTGACACAGCTGGGGGGCCTCTCGATAAACTCATCTTT. Amino acid sequence: CSCDTAGGPLDKLIF.

Only a few counts were recorded for this clone. A read error likely explains this, since a far larger clone differs by one base. Other DNA sequences in this specimen translate into the identical CDR3. V gene TRDV1 combines with J gene TRDJ1; 10 bases align to TRDD3. With V trimmed by 5 bases and J by 1 base, 19 bases remained unmatched. Germline-derived CDR1 and CDR2 are TSWWSYY and QGS. This CDR3 is 20 amino acids long. CDR3 DNA: TGTGCTCTTGGGCCCGTGGTGCCAGGGCTGGGGGATAAACTCACCGATAAACTCATCTTT. It is translated as CALGPVVPGLGDKLTDKLIF.

Concerning this clone itself: This likely stems from a read error, as it lies one base from a far larger clone. This sample also contains other DNA sequences that code for the same CDR3. The chain employs TRDV2 and TRDJ3, with 7 bases fitting TRDD3. The length of the CDR3 is 14 residues. Germline values: CDR1 GEAIGNYY, CDR2 EKD. The CDR3 coding sequence is TGTGCATGTGACCTACTGGGGTCCACCCGACAGATGTTTTTC. Residues: CACDLLGSTRQMFF.

This clone came up a few times. TCRdb assigns this DNA the protein of a much larger clone, which departs from its translation at residue 12; this likely reflects a read error, and the protein shown comes from translating the DNA. The rearrangement links TRDV2 to TRDJ1; TRDD3 matches at 11 bases. This CDR3 region has 19 residues. V was clipped by 3 bases and J by 0 bases; unmatched bases: 14. Germline CDR1 is GEAIGNYY and CDR2 is EKD. In DNA, the CDR3 is TGTGCCTGTGACGAAATACTGGGGGATATGGAGGAGTACACCGATAAACTCATCTTT. Translating it yields CACDEILGDMEEYTDKLIF.

The genes are TRDV3 and TRDJ1; TRDD3 matches 9 bases. The CDR3 is 18 amino acids. The V gene's germline CDR1 is TVYSNPD and CDR2 GDNSRS (reference sequence). Trimming at V came to 4 bases and at J to 1 base, leaving 19 bases not matched to a gene. Here the CDR3 reads CACLLRGMGDKTTDKLIF. The CDR3 DNA sequence: TGTGCCTGTCTCCTACGGGGGATGGGGGATAAGACCACCGATAAACTCATCTTT.

This clone showed up just a few times. This chain connects TRDV2 to TRDJ1, with 12 bases fitting TRDD3. V lost 3 bases to trimming and J lost 3 bases; unmatched junction nucleotides: 7. This CDR3 spans 16 amino acids. CDR1 and CDR2 (germline): GEAIGNYY, EKD. The CDR3 region has the DNA TGTGCCTGTGACTTGCTGGGGGATACGCGTTCCGATAAACTCATCTTT. Amino acids: CACDLLGDTRSDKLIF.

This clone was counted between two and nine times. A far larger clone is one base from this, pointing to a likely read error. The rearrangement links TRDV2 to TRDJ1; 9 bases agree with TRDD3. J gave up 0 bases and V 0 bases, and 7 bases lay outside the gene matches. The CDR3 covers 17 residues. Germline values: CDR1 GEAIGNYY, CDR2 EKD. The DNA for the CDR3 is TGTGCCTGTGACACCGTACTGGGGGAACGGCACACCGATAAACTCATCTTT. Encoded protein: CACDTVLGERHTDKLIF.

This clone turned up a few times. The protein TCRdb gives is from a much larger clone and does not agree with this DNA's translation at residue 18, likely a read error; the protein shown here comes from the DNA. The chain uses TRDV1 and TRDJ1, with 7 bases fitting TRDD3. The CDR3 extends over 20 amino acids. Per germline, CDR1 TSWWSYY and CDR2 QGS. The CDR3 loop is CALGYPWGGYAEEYTDKPIF. CDR3 bases: TGTGCTCTTGGCTATCCATGGGGAGGATACGCCGAAGAGTACACCGATAAACCCATCTTT.

In the case of this clone: This likely reflects a read error, since a far larger clone is one base away. This CDR3 is also generated by other DNA sequences in the sample. The chain recombines TRDV2 with TRDJ1, with 9 positions matching TRDD3. The CDR3 has 17 amino acids. Looked up from germline, CDR1 is GEAIGNYY and CDR2 is EKD. CDR3 sequence reads: CACDTVLGEQHTDKLIF. The CDR3 nucleotides read TGTGCCTGCGACACCGTACTGGGGGAACAGCACACCGATAAACTCATCTTT.

As regards this clone: It differs at one base from a far larger clone, so likely a read error. Other DNA variants within this sample encode the same CDR3. The chain carries TRDV2 and TRDJ1, with 9 bases matching TRDD3. The V and J ends lost 3 bases and 9 bases, in that order; junction bases with no gene match: 28. Germline V lookup: CDR1 GEAIGNYY, CDR2 EKD. The CDR3 consists of 20 residues. DNA of the CDR3: TGTGCCTGTGACCGGATTCGTATACTGGGGGACACTGGGGGCCATCACGAACTCATCTTT. It is translated as CACDRIRILGDTGGHHELIF.

This clone appeared a few times. The chain recombines TRDV2 with TRDJ1; 12 nucleotides agree with TRDD3. This CDR3 is built from 18 residues. The ends lost 1 base at V and 0 bases at J; junction bases unmatched: 8. Germline CDR1 and CDR2: GEAIGNYY and EKD. CDR3 DNA: TGTGCCTGTGACACGTTACTGGGGGATACCCGGTACACCGATAAACTCATCTTT. It encodes CACDTLLGDTRYTDKLIF.

Notes on this clone: TCRdb lists the protein of a much larger clone for this DNA, which differs at residue 4, so this is likely a read error; the protein given here is translated from the DNA itself. This chain uses TRDV2 with TRDJ1; 12 nucleotides agree with TRDD3. The CDR3 has 19 residues. Per germline, CDR1 GEAIGNYY and CDR2 EKD. CDR3 region: CACVTVGVLGDTSTDKLIF. In nucleotides, the CDR3 is TGTGCCTGTGTCACCGTGGGGGTACTGGGGGATACATCCACCGATAAACTCATCTTT.

Of note for this clone: It differs at one base from a far larger clone, so likely a read error. Within the sample, other DNA sequences also encode this same CDR3. V and J are TRDV2 and TRDJ1; 9 bases align to TRDD3. Germline V lookup: CDR1 GEAIGNYY, CDR2 EKD. There are 18 residues in the CDR3. The DNA of the CDR3 is TGTGCCTGTGACTCCTTACTGGGGGAACCAAAGTACACCGACAAACTCATCTTT. Amino acids: CACDSLLGEPKYTDKLIF.

Within the sample, this clone is medium-sized. The same CDR3 can be traced to other DNA sequences in this sample. This chain links TRDV2 with TRDJ1; 13 bases align to TRDD3. The CDR3 totals 21 residues. V was clipped by 0 bases and J by 2 bases; unmatched bases: 17. In germline, CDR1 is GEAIGNYY, CDR2 EKD. The CDR3 protein is CACDTVVTGGYAKYGTDKLIF. For the CDR3, the DNA is TGTGCCTGTGACACCGTCGTAACTGGGGGATACGCCAAGTACGGAACCGATAAACTCATCTTT.

This clone was recorded a few times. A far larger clone differs by one base, so this is likely a read error. This same CDR3 is encoded by further DNA sequences in the sample. CDR3 sequence reads: CALGDPCLRTAVWGICPGRAQLFF. CDR3 in DNA: TGTGCTCTTGGCGACCCCTGCCTTCGGACGGCGGTCTGGGGGATTTGCCCGGGACGCGCACAACTCTTCTTT. The gene calls are TRDV1 and TRDJ2; 9 bases match TRDD3. The germline V gene encodes CDR1 TSWWSYY and CDR2 QGS. CDR3 length equals 24 residues. The V segment lost 6 bases and the J segment 8 bases; nucleotides outside the gene matches: 37.

In the case of this clone: The protein recorded in TCRdb matches a much larger clone and deviates from this DNA's translation at residue 9, suggesting a read error; the protein here is obtained by translating the DNA. The genes are TRDV3 and TRDJ1; TRDD3 might be the D (5 bases). The length of the CDR3 is 16 residues. Germline CDR1 is TVYSNPD and CDR2 is GDNSRS (reference sequence). Trimming pared 2 bases from V and 1 base from J, leaving 20 bases between. CDR3 in DNA: TGTGCCTTTGCCCCCTTTAGTGGGGAAACCACCGATAAACTCATCTTT. It codes for CAFAPFSGETTDKLIF.

Concerning this clone: The protein TCRdb gives is from a much larger clone and does not agree with this DNA's translation at residue 10, likely a read error; the protein shown here comes from the DNA. The gene calls are TRDV2 and TRDJ1, with 11 bases that match TRDD3. Losses at the gene ends were 3 bases for V and 2 bases for J; bases not matched to a gene: 13. CDR3 length: 18 amino acids. The germline gives CDR1 GEAIGNYY, CDR2 EKD. The CDR3 reads CACDPILGDIHKTDKLIF. DNA for the CDR3: TGTGCCTGTGACCCTATACTGGGGGATATCCATAAGACCGATAAACTCATCTTT.

This clone was seen many times. With a far larger clone one base away, a read error is the likely cause. Other nucleotide sequences from this sample produce the same CDR3. This chain joins TRDV3 and TRDJ1, with a tentative D call TRDD3 (7 bases). This CDR3 has 18 amino acids. CDR1 TVYSNPD and CDR2 GDNSRS come from the germline V gene (reference sequence). V lost 4 bases and J lost 0, with 27 bases in between. CDR3 residues: CACLLRGMGDNYTDKLIF. CDR3 sequence (DNA): TGTGCCTGTCTCCTACGGGGGATGGGAGATAACTACACCGATAAACTCATCTTT.

The chain links TRDV1 to TRDJ1, with TRDD2 identical over 7 bases. Germline assignment: CDR1 TSWWSYY and CDR2 QGS. The CDR3 sequence is 21 residues long. V shed 0 bases and J 2 bases; nucleotides not matched to a gene: 21. CDR3 region: CALGELFLRKGSTPGTDKLIF. In DNA, the CDR3 is TGTGCTCTTGGGGAACTTTTCCTACGTAAGGGATCCACTCCTGGGACCGATAAACTCATCTTT.

Worth noting for this clone: The protein given by TCRdb reflects a much larger clone and differs at residue 5 from this DNA's translation, likely from a read error; the protein shown is the DNA's translation. CDR3 in amino acids: CACDALPTGGGYTDKLIF. The CDR3 bases are TGTGCCTGTGACGCCCTACCTACTGGGGGGGGATACACCGATAAACTCATCTTT. This chain joins TRDV2 and TRDJ1; 8 nucleotides match TRDD3. After removal of 3 bases from V and 0 bases from J, the junction contained 14 bases not matched to a gene. This CDR3 region has 18 residues. Germline loops: CDR1 GEAIGNYY, CDR2 EKD.